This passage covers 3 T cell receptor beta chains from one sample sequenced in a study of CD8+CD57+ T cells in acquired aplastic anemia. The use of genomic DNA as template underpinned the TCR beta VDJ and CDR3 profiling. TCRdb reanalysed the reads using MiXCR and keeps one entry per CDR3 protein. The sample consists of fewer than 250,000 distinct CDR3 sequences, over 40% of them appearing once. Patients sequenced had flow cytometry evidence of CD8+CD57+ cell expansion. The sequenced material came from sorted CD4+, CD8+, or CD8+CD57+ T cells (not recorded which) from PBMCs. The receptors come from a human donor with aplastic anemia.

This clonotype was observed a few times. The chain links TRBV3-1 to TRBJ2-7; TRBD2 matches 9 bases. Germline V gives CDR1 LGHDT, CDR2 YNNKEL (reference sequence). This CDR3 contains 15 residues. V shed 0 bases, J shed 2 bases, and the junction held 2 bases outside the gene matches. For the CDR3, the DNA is TGTGCCAGCAGCCAAGAACCTAGCGGGGCCTACGAGCAGTACTTC. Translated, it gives CASSQEPSGAYEQYF.

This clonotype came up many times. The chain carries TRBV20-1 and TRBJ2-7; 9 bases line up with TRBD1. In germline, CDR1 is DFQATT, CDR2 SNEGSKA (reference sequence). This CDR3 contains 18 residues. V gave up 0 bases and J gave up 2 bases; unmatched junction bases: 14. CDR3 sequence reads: CSARDWDRDHYQTYEQYF. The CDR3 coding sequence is TGCAGTGCTAGAGATTGGGACAGGGACCACTACCAAACCTACGAGCAGTACTTC.

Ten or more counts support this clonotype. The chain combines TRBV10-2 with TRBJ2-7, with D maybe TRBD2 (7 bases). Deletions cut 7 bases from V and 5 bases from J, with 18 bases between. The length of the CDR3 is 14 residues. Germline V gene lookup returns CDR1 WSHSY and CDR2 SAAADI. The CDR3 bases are TGCGCCAGCATCCAGAGAAGGGGGGGTAACGAGCAGTACTTC. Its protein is CASIQRRGGNEQYF.